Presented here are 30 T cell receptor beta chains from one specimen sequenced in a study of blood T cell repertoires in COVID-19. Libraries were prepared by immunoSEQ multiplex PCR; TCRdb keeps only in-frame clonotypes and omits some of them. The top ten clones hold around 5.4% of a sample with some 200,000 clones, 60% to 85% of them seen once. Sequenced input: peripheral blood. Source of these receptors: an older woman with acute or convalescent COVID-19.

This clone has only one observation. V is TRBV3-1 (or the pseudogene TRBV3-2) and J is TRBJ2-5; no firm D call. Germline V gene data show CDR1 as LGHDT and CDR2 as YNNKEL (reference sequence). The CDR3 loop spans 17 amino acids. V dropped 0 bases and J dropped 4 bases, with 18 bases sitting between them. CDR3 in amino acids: CASSQDRQLVRGETQYF. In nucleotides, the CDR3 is TGTGCCAGCAGCCAAGATAGGCAGTTGGTAAGAGGAGAGACCCAGTACTTC.

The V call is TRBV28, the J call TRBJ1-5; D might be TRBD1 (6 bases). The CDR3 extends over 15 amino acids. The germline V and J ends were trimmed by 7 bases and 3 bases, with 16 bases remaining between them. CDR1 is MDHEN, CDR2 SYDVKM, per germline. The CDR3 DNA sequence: TGTGCCAGCAAGGGACAATACAACCTCAATCAGCCCCAGCATTTT. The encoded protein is CASKGQYNLNQPQHF. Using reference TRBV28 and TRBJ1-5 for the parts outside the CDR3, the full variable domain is DVKVTQSSRYLVKRTGEKVFLECVQDMDHENMFWYRQDPGLGLRLIYFSYDVKMKEKGDIPEGYSVSREKKERFSLILESASTNQTSMYLCASKGQYNLNQPQHFGDGTRLSIL.

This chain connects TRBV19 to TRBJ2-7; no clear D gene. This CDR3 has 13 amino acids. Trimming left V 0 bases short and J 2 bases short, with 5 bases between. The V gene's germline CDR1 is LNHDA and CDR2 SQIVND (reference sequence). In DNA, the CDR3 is TGTGCCAGTAGTATAGACTTTGCCTACGAGCAGTACTTC. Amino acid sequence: CASSIDFAYEQYF.

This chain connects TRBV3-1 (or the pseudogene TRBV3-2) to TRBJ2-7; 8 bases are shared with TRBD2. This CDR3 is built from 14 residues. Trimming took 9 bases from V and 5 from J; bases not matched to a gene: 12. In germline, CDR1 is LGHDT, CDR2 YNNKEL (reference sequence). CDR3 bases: TGTGCCAGTTCTGCAGCGGGAGTTTACCACGAGCAGTACTTC. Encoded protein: CASSAAGVYHEQYF.

The CDR3 loop is CAWSVTVNTEAFF. The CDR3 DNA is TGTGCCTGGAGTGTAACGGTGAACACTGAAGCTTTCTTT. The V and J genes are TRBV30 and TRBJ1-1; no clear D gene. Germline V gives CDR1 GTSNPN, CDR2 SVGIG (reference sequence). The CDR3 is 13 residues long. Trimming stripped 0 bases from V and 0 bases from J, with 5 bases between.

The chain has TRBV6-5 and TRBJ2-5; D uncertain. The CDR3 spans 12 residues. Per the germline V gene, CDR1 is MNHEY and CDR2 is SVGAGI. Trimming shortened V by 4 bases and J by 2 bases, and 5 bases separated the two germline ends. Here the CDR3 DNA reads TGTGCCAGCAGTTTACTACAAGAGACCCAGTACTTC. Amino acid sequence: CASSLLQETQYF.

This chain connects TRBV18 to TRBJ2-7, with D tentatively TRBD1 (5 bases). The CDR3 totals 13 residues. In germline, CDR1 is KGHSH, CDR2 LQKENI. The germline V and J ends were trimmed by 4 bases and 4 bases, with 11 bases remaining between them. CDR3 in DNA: TGTGCCAGCTCACGAACAGGTGATTACGAGCAGTACTTC. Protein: CASSRTGDYEQYF.

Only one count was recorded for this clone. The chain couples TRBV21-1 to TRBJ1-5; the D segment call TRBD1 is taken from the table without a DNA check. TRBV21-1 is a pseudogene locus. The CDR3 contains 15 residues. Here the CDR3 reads CASSTGTVGDQPQHF. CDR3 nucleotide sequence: TGTGCCAGCAGCACCGGGACAGTAGGCGATCAGCCCCAGCATTTT.

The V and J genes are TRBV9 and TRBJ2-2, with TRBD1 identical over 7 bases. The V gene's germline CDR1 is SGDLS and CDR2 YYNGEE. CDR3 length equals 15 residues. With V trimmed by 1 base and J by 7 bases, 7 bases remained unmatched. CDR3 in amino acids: CASSVRGDSRGELFF. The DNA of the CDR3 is TGTGCCAGCAGCGTAAGAGGGGACAGTCGCGGGGAGCTGTTTTTT.

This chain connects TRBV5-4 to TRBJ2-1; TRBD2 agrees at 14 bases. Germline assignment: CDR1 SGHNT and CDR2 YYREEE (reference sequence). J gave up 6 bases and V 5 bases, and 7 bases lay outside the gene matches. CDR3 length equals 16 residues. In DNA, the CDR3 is TGTGCCAGCAGAACGGGACTAGCGGGAGATGGCAATGAGCAGTTCTTC. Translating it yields CASRTGLAGDGNEQFF.

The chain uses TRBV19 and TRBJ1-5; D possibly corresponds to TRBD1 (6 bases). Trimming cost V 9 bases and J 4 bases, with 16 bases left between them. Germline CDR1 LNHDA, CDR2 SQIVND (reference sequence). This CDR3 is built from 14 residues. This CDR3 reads CASLDRSFNQPQHF. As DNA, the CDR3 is TGTGCCAGCCTGGACAGAAGTTTTAATCAGCCCCAGCATTTT.

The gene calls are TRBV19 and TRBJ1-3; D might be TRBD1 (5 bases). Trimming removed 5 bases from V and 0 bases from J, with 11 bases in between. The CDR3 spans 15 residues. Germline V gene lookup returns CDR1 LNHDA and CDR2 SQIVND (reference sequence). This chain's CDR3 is CASSPGTYSGNTIYF. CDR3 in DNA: TGTGCCAGTAGTCCGGGGACTTACTCTGGAAACACCATATATTTT.

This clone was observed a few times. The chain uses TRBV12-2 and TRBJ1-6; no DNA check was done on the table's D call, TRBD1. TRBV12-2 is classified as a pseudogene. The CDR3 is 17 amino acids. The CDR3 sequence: CASRLEVGTGRDSPLHF. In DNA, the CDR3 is TGTGCAAGTCGCTTAGAGGTAGGGACAGGGCGCGATTCACCCCTCCACTTT.

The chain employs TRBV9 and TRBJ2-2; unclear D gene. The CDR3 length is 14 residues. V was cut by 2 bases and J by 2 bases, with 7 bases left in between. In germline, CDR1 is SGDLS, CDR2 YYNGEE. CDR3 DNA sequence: TGTGCCAGCAGCGTGGGCTACAACACCGGGGAGCTGTTTTTT. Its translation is CASSVGYNTGELFF.

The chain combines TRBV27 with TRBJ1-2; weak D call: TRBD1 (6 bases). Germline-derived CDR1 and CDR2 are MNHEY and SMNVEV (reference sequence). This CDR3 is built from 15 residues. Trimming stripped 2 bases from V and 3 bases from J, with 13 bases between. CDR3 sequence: CASSLRGGWDYGYTF. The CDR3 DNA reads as TGTGCCAGCAGTTTACGCGGGGGCTGGGACTATGGCTACACCTTC.

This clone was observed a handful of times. CDR3 nucleotides: TGTGCCAGCAGTGGTGGACTAGCGTCTACCTACGAGCAGTACTTC. This gives the protein CASSGGLASTYEQYF. The chain is built from TRBV6-2 or TRBV6-3 and TRBJ2-7, with 9 bases matching TRBD2. The J segment lost 2 bases and the V segment lost 5 bases, leaving 7 bases of the junction unmatched. CDR1 is MNHEY and CDR2 is SVGEGT in the germline V gene. CDR3 size: 15 residues.

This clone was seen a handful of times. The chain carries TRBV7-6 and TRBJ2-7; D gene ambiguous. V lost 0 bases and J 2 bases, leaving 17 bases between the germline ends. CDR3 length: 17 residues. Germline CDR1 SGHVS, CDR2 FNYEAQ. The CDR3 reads CASSLASWQVPPYEQYF. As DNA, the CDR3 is TGTGCCAGCAGCTTAGCGTCTTGGCAAGTGCCCCCCTACGAGCAGTACTTC. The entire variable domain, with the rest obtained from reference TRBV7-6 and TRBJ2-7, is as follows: GAGVSQSPRYKVTKRGQDVALRCDPISGHVSLYWYRQALGQGPEFLTYFNYEAQQDKSGLPNDRFSAERPEGSISTLTIQRTEQRDSAMYRCASSLASWQVPPYEQYFGPGTRLTVT.

This CDR3 reads CASSPATNEKLFF. The CDR3 nucleotides read TGTGCCAGCTCACCCGCAACTAATGAAAAACTGTTTTTT. The chain combines TRBV18 with TRBJ1-4, with D unresolved. Germline V gene data show CDR1 as KGHSH and CDR2 as LQKENI. The CDR3 totals 13 residues. The V gene lost 3 bases and the J gene lost 0 bases, with 2 bases spanning the gap.

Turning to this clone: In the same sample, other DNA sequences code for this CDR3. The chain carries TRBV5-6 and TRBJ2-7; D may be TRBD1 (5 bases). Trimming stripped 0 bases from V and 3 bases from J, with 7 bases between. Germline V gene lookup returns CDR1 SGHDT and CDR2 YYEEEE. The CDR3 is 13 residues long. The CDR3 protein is CASSLAGIYEQYF. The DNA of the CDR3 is TGTGCCAGCAGCTTGGCAGGGATCTACGAGCAGTACTTC.

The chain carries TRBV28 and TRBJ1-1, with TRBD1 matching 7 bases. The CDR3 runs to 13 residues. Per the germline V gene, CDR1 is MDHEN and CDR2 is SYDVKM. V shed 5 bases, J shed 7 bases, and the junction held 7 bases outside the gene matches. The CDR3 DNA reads TGTGCCAGCAGTCCTCCGGGGGACAGTGAAGCTTTCTTT. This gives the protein CASSPPGDSEAFF.

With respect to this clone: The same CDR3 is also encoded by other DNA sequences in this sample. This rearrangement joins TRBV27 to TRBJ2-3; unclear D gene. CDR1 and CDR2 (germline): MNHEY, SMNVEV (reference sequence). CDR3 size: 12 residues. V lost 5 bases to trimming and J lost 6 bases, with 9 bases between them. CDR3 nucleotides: TGTGCCAGCAGTGCGTATTTGGATACGCAGTATTTT. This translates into CASSAYLDTQYF.

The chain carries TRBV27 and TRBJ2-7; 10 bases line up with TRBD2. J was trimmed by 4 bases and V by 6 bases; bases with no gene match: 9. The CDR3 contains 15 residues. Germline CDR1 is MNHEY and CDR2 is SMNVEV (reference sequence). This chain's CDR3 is CASRRGTSANYEQYF. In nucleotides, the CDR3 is TGTGCCAGCAGAAGGGGGACTAGCGCCAATTACGAGCAGTACTTC.

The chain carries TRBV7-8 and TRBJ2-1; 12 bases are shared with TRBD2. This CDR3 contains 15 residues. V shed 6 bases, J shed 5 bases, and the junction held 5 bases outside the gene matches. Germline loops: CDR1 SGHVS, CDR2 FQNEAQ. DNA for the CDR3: TGTGCCAGCAGTTTCCGGACTAGCGGGAACAATGAGCAGTTCTTC. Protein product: CASSFRTSGNNEQFF.

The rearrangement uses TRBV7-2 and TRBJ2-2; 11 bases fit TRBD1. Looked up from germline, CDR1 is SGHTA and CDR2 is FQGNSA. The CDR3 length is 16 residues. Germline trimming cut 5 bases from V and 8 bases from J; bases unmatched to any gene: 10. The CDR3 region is CASSPPGQGVMGELFF. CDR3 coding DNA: TGTGCCAGCAGCCCCCCGGGACAGGGGGTAATGGGGGAGCTGTTTTTT.

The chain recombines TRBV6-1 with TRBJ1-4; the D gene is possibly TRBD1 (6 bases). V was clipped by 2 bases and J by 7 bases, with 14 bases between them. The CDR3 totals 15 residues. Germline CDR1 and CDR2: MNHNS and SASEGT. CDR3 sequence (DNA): TGTGCCAGCAGTGAAAGGCGGGGGGCCGGTGAAAAACTGTTTTTT. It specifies CASSERRGAGEKLFF.

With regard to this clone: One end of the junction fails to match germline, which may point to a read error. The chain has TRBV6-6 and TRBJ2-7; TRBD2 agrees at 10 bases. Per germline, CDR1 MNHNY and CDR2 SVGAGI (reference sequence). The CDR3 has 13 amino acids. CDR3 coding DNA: TGTGCCAGCAGTTACGGGCTAGCGGGAGAGGGGAACTTC. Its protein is CASSYGLAGEGNF.

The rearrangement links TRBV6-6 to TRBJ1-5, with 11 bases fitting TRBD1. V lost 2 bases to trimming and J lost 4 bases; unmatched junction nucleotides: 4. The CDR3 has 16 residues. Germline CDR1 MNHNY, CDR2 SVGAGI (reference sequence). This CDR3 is CASSYPDRGRNQPQHF. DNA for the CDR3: TGTGCCAGCAGTTACCCGGACAGGGGGCGGAATCAGCCCCAGCATTTT.

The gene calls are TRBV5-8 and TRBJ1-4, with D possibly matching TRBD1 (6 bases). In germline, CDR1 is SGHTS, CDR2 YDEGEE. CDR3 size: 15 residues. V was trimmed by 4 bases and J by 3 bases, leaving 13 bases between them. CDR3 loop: CASSLNRAANEKLFF. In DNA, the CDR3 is TGTGCCAGCAGCCTTAACAGGGCCGCTAATGAAAAACTGTTTTTT. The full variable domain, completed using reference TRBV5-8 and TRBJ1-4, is EAGVTQSPTHLIKTRGQQATLRCSPISGHTSVYWYQQALGLGLQFLLWYDEGEERNRGNFPPRFSGRQFPNYSSELNVNALELEDSALYLCASSLNRAANEKLFFGSGTQLSVL.

The CDR3 nucleotides read TGTGCCAGCAGCTCCCTATTTGGCGGTAACTCCTACAATGAGCAGTTCTTC. Amino acid sequence: CASSSLFGGNSYNEQFF. The chain is built from TRBV5-8 and TRBJ2-1; no reliable D call. Trimming took 3 bases from V and 0 from J, leaving 16 bases between them. This CDR3 spans 17 amino acids. Germline V CDR1 and CDR2: SGHTS, YDEGEE.

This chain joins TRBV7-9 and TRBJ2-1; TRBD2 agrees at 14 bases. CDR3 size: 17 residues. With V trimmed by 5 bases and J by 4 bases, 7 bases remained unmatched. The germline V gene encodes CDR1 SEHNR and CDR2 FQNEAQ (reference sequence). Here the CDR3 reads CASSRLAGGRLYNEQFF. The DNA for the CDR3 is TGTGCCAGCAGCCGACTAGCGGGAGGGCGTTTGTACAATGAGCAGTTCTTC. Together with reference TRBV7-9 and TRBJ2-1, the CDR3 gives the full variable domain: DTGVSQNPRHKITKRGQNVTFRCDPISEHNRLYWYRQTLGQGPEFLTYFQNEAQLEKSRLLSDRFSAERPKGSFSTLEIQRTEQGDSAMYLCASSRLAGGRLYNEQFFGPGTRLTVL.